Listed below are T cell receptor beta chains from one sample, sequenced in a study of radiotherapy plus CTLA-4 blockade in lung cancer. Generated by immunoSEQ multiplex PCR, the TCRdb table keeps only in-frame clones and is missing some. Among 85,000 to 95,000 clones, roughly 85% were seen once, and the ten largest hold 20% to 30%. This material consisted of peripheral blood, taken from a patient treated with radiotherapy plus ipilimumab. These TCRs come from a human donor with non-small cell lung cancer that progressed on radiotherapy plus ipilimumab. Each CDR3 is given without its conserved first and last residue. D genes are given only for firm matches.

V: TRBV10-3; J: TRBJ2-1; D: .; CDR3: AISESTGYNEQF
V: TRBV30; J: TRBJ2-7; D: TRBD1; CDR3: AWSVGQAGEQY
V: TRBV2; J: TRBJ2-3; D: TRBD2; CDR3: ASRILRERTDTQY
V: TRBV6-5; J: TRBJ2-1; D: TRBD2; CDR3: ASMRERSYNEQF
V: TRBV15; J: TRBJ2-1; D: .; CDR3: ATSRDLNEQF
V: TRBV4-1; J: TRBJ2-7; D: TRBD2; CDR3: ASSPRREGHEQY
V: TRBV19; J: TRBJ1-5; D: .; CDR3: ASRFQVNQPQH
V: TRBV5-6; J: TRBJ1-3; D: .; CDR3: ASSLVARGGNTIY
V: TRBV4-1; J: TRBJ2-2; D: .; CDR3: ASSRSGARGTGELF
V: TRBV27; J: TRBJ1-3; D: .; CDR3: ASRTGGSGNTIY
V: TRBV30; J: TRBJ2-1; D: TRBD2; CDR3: AWMREPYNEQF
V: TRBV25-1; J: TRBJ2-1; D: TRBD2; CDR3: ASSLASGRNEQF
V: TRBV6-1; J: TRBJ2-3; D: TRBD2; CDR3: ASSERLAGHTDTQY
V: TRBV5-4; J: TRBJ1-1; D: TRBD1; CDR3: ASSLTGGADTEAF
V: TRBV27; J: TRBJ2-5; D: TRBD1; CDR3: ASSLSAGGHGETQY
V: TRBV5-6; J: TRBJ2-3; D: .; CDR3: ASSFGAGTDTQY
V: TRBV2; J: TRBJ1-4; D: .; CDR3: ASLRNLGTNEKLF
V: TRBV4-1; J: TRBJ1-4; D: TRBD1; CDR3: ASSQGDRVDNEKLF
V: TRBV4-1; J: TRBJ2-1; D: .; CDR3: ASSQHDRSYNEQF
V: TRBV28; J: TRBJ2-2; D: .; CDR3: ASSFGPGANTGELF
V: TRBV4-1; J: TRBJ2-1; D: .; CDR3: ASSQGPDRGVYNEQF
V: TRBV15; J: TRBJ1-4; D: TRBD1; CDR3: ATSRKQGTNEKLF
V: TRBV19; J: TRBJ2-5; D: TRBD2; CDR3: ASSEIAGGFQETQY
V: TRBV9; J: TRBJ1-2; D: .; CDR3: ASSVGGGQNYGYT
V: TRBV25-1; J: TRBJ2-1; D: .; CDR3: ASSNNWDTYNEQF
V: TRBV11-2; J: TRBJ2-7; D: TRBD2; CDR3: ASSSLLAGVKNEQY
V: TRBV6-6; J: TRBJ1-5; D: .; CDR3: ASSYFTQGGQPQH
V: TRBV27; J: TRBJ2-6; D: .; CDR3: ASTTGLSPGANVLT
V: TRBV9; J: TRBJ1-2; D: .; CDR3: ASSGGPGVYGYT
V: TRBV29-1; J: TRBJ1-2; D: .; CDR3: SVPIGSSNYGYT
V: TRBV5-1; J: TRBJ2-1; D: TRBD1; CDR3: ASSLDQGAFDEQF
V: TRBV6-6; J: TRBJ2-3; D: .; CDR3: ASSRYTDTQY
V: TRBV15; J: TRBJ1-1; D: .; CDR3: ATSRDAWGNTEAF
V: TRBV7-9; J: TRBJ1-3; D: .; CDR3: ASSLAGGDGNTIY
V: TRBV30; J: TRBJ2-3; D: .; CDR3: AWLGSTDTQY
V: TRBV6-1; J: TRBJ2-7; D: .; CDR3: ASSDGLAGTQMDHEQY
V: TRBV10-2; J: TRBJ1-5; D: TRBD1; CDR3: ASSVDRVANQPQH
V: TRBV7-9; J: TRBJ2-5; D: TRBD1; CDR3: ASSWTGLEETQY
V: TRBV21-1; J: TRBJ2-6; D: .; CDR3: ATSGVGANVLT
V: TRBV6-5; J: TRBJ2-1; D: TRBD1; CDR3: ASSPGTGPYNEQF
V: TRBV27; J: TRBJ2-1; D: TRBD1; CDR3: ASSLSSGQFGNEQF
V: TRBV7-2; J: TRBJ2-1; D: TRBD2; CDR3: ASSLGGLAAYNEQF
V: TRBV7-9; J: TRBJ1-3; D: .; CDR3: ASSPYGGERSGNTIY